This T cell receptor (beta chain) was documented in a study of T cells in localized non-small cell lung cancer. Study observations and caveats: Longer overall survival associated with higher blood T cell density; shorter survival with higher adjacent-lung clonality. When the top 100 tumor clones were examined, a median around 61 of them also appeared in the adjacent lung, which was paired and uninvolved. Clonality peaked in uninvolved adjacent lung rather than tumor. Because only a single region of the tumor was sequenced, heterogeneity remains possible.

Profiling relied on immunoSEQ multiplex PCR, and the TCRdb table lists in-frame clones only, not all of them. The sample gives around 41,000 clones, approximately 90% of which show up once; about 6.6% is in the top ten. V lost 2 bases and J lost 0; bases outside the gene matches: 10. This CDR3 comprises 20 residues. CDR1 is SGDLS and CDR2 is YYNGEE in the germline V gene. Details on this clone: The antigen is unknown.

The sequencing here drew on peripheral blood, taken before any cancer treatment. The J gene is TRBJ2-1, the V gene TRBV9, with 14 bases fitting TRBD2. This TCR was recovered from a woman between 18 and 50 years old with stage III lung adenocarcinoma. CDR3: CASSVGTGTSGGLSYNEQFF. DNA of the CDR3: TGTGCCAGCAGCGTGGGGACCGGGACTAGCGGGGGCCTCTCCTACAATGAGCAGTTCTTC. Drawing the rest from reference TRBV9 and TRBJ2-1, the complete variable domain is DSGVTQTPKHLITATGQRVTLRCSPRSGDLSVYWYQQSLDQGLQFLIQYYNGEERAKGNILERFSAQQFPDLHSELNLSSLELGDSALYFCASSVGTGTSGGLSYNEQFFGPGTRLTVL.